This is a list of T cell receptor beta chains from one sample in a study of naive and memory T cell subsets. Each CDR3 protein is one row after TCRdb ran MiXCR on the UMI-ligation and nested PCR reads. The sample yields 95,000 to 150,000 distinct CDR3 sequences, 35% to 45% seen once. Material: central memory CD4+ T cells from blood. The receptors originated from a human donor in good health. The CDR3 runs from the conserved cysteine through the conserved F or W. D genes are given only for firm matches. Size is stated for part of the rows, as once, few or many counts, or as a class when the clone is expanded.

v_call	clone_size	j_call	d_call	cdr3_aa	cdr3_nt
TRBV7-2	-	TRBJ1-4	-	CASSFQGRIEEKLFF	TGTGCCAGCAGCTTCCAGGGGAGGATTGAGGAAAAACTGTTTTTT
TRBV28	many	TRBJ1-5	-	CASSLFAGAGPYSNQPQHF	TGTGCCAGCAGTTTATTTGCAGGGGCAGGACCGTATAGCAATCAGCCCCAGCATTTT
TRBV19	few	TRBJ1-1	-	CASSTGVGLYTEAFF	TGTGCCAGTAGTACAGGGGTTGGGCTCTACACTGAAGCTTTCTTT
TRBV27	-	TRBJ1-1	TRBD1	CASRATGSNTEAFF	TGTGCCAGCAGAGCGACAGGGTCAAACACTGAAGCTTTCTTT
TRBV7-9	-	TRBJ2-1	-	CASSYVGEWRNEQFF	TGTGCCAGCAGCTACGTGGGTGAGTGGAGGAATGAGCAGTTCTTC
TRBV5-1	few	TRBJ2-7	-	CASSNLASSWEEQYF	TGCGCCAGCAGCAACCTCGCTTCTAGCTGGGAGGAGCAGTACTTC
TRBV6-5	-	TRBJ1-5	TRBD1	CASSYTGQGHQPQHF	TGTGCCAGCAGCTATACGGGACAGGGGCATCAGCCCCAGCATTTT
TRBV7-2	-	TRBJ1-6	-	CASSLAAVGGPSPLHF	TGTGCCAGCAGCTTAGCCGCAGTGGGCGGGCCTTCACCCCTCCACTTT
TRBV20-1	-	TRBJ1-2	-	CSARARLTNYGYTF	TGCAGTGCAAGGGCCCGACTGACTAACTATGGCTACACCTTC
TRBV28	-	TRBJ1-2	TRBD1	CASSFYGTGDYGYTF	TGTGCCAGCAGTTTCTACGGGACAGGCGACTATGGCTACACCTTC
TRBV27	-	TRBJ2-3	-	CASSFFQGPTDTQYF	TGTGCCAGCAGTTTTTTCCAGGGCCCCACAGATACGCAGTATTTT
TRBV20-1	-	TRBJ1-2	-	CSASSQRIYGYTF	TGCAGTGCCAGTTCCCAGCGGATCTATGGCTACACCTTC
TRBV7-8	-	TRBJ2-7	TRBD2	CASSLRSGSASSYEQYF	TGTGCCAGCAGCTTACGGAGCGGGAGTGCCAGCTCCTACGAGCAGTACTTC
TRBV19	few	TRBJ2-1	-	CASTEKQSSYNEQFF	TGTGCCAGTACAGAGAAACAGAGCTCCTACAATGAGCAGTTCTTC
TRBV4-1	-	TRBJ2-3	-	CASSQAGRNTDTQYF	TGCGCCAGCAGCCAAGCGGGACGAAACACAGATACGCAGTATTTT
TRBV6-6	few	TRBJ1-3	-	CASSYPYDTIYF	TGTGCCAGCAGTTACCCCTACGACACCATATATTTT
TRBV13	-	TRBJ1-5	-	CASSLAGKNQPQHF	TGTGCCAGCAGCTTAGCAGGGAAAAATCAGCCCCAGCATTTT
TRBV6-2/TRBV6-3	-	TRBJ2-7	TRBD2	CASSYSMYSTGLAGGGGGYEQYF	TGTGCCAGCAGTTACTCAATGTACTCCACAGGACTAGCGGGAGGGGGAGGCGGCTACGAGCAGTACTTC
TRBV28	-	TRBJ2-5	TRBD1	CASSRDRGLPQETQYF	TGTGCCAGCAGCAGAGACAGGGGGCTCCCCCAAGAGACCCAGTACTTC
TRBV19	-	TRBJ2-7	TRBD1	CASRRDRASSYEQYF	TGTGCCAGTAGGCGAGACAGGGCGAGCTCCTACGAGCAGTACTTC
TRBV27	few	TRBJ2-1	-	CASSSGFSEQFF	TGTGCCAGCAGTTCAGGGTTCAGTGAGCAGTTCTTC
TRBV5-5	few	TRBJ1-2	TRBD1	CASHPPPGTGYGYTF	TGTGCCAGCCACCCCCCGCCCGGGACAGGATATGGCTACACCTTC
TRBV7-2	-	TRBJ2-7	TRBD1	CASSLQTGGFSYEQYF	TGTGCCAGCAGCTTACAGACAGGGGGCTTTTCCTACGAGCAGTACTTC
TRBV6-1	-	TRBJ2-7	TRBD1	CASRDRGPYEQYF	TGTGCCAGCCGGGACAGGGGGCCCTACGAGCAGTACTTC
TRBV28	few	TRBJ2-7	-	CASSSLGGTNTLSYEQYF	TGTGCCAGCAGTTCCCTCGGCGGGACGAATACACTTTCCTACGAGCAGTACTTC
TRBV6-6	-	TRBJ2-4	-	CASRSSSRAKNIQYF	TGTGCCAGCAGGTCCAGTTCTCGAGCCAAAAACATTCAGTACTTC
TRBV6-5	-	TRBJ2-6	-	CASSRPGFSGANVLTF	TGTGCCAGCAGCCGTCCGGGCTTCTCTGGGGCCAACGTCCTGACTTTC
TRBV18	-	TRBJ2-3	-	CASSQSASTDTQYF	TGTGCCAGCTCCCAGTCGGCTAGCACAGATACGCAGTATTTT
TRBV6-5	-	TRBJ1-1	TRBD1	CASSYWTGDTEAFF	TGTGCCAGCAGTTACTGGACAGGGGACACTGAAGCTTTCTTT
TRBV29-1	-	TRBJ1-4	-	CSGGFGEKLFF	TGCAGCGGGGGGTTCGGGGAAAAACTGTTTTTT
TRBV12-3/TRBV12-4	-	TRBJ2-6	TRBD1	CASTLLALGTGATGANVLTF	TGTGCCAGCACCCTCTTGGCTTTGGGGACAGGGGCCACTGGGGCCAACGTCCTGACTTTC
TRBV18	-	TRBJ2-2	-	CASSPEVGTGELFF	TGTGCCAGCTCACCAGAAGTCGGAACCGGGGAGCTGTTTTTT
TRBV6-1	once	TRBJ2-7	TRBD1	CATGDRAGEQYF	TGTGCCACCGGGGACAGGGCAGGTGAGCAGTACTTC
TRBV7-8	-	TRBJ2-5	-	CASSLVRVGQEGRTKETQYF	TGTGCCAGCAGCTTAGTCAGGGTGGGGCAGGAGGGAAGGACTAAAGAGACCCAGTACTTC
TRBV28	-	TRBJ2-7	-	CASRTRQPRGYEQYF	TGTGCCAGCAGGACCCGACAGCCCCGGGGATACGAGCAGTACTTC
TRBV7-6	-	TRBJ2-7	-	CASSLAQHYEQYF	TGTGCCAGCAGCTTAGCCCAGCACTACGAGCAGTACTTC
TRBV15	-	TRBJ2-6	-	CATSRPGSGANVLTF	TGTGCCACCAGCAGGCCAGGGTCTGGGGCCAACGTCCTGACTTTC
TRBV10-1	few	TRBJ1-1	-	CASSESRATEAFF	TGCGCCAGCAGTGAGTCACGGGCCACTGAAGCTTTCTTT
TRBV19	-	TRBJ2-7	TRBD2	CASSSPGLAIYEQYF	TGTGCCAGTAGTAGCCCGGGACTAGCGATATACGAGCAGTACTTC
TRBV3-1	few	TRBJ2-1	TRBD2	CASSQGGREQFF	TGTGCCAGCAGCCAAGGCGGGAGGGAGCAGTTCTTC
TRBV20-1	-	TRBJ2-1	TRBD2	CSAHFLAGGLDEQFF	TGCAGTGCTCATTTTCTAGCGGGAGGTTTGGATGAGCAGTTCTTC
TRBV19	-	TRBJ2-6	-	CASSIHPPGRSSGANVLTF	TGTGCCAGTAGTATTCATCCGCCAGGGAGAAGCTCTGGGGCCAACGTCCTGACTTTC
TRBV5-1	-	TRBJ1-4	-	CASSLGGATNEKLFF	TGCGCCAGCAGCTTGGGGGGTGCAACTAATGAAAAACTGTTTTTT
TRBV7-2	few	TRBJ2-7	-	CASTISPGVSYEQYF	TGTGCCAGCACCATCTCCCCGGGAGTGAGCTACGAGCAGTACTTC
TRBV9	many	TRBJ2-3	-	CASSAGWIDTDTQYF	TGTGCCAGCAGCGCGGGGTGGATTGACACAGATACGCAGTATTTT
TRBV27	once	TRBJ1-6	-	CASSLQGSGSRSPLHF	TGTGCCAGCAGCCTACAGGGTTCCGGGTCACGGTCACCCCTCCACTTT
TRBV20-1	-	TRBJ2-1	-	CSARGMGQTNYNEQFF	TGCAGTGCTAGAGGGATGGGCCAAACGAACTACAATGAGCAGTTCTTC
TRBV20-1	-	TRBJ2-3	-	CSASRRPSTDTQYF	TGCAGTGCTAGTAGGCGGCCTAGCACAGATACGCAGTATTTT